Listed below are T cell receptor beta chains from one sample, sequenced in a study of blood T cell repertoires in COVID-19. Here immunoSEQ multiplex PCR was the method, and the copy in TCRdb shows in-frame clones only, minus some. Among about 210,000 clones listed, approximately 85% were seen once. Input material: peripheral blood. The receptor source for this set is a woman aged 50 to 65 with active or convalescent COVID-19. CDR3s include the opening cysteine and the closing phenylalanine or tryptophan. Each record gives: D gene, V gene, clone size, J gene, CDR3 protein, CDR3 DNA. The D gene is left open where the match is weak. A clone size is listed for some rows: how often the clone was seen (once, few, many), or a class if it is expanded.

d_call: NA; v_call: TRBV11-2; clone_size: once; j_call: TRBJ1-2; cdr3_aa: CASSPGGAANYGYTF; cdr3_nt: TGTGCCAGCAGCCCGGGCGGGGCTGCTAACTATGGCTACACCTTC
d_call: NA; v_call: TRBV10-1; clone_size: NA; j_call: TRBJ2-5; cdr3_aa: CASSPDLRGSTQYF; cdr3_nt: TGCGCCAGCAGTCCCGATCTAAGGGGTTCGACCCAGTACTTC
d_call: NA; v_call: TRBV18; clone_size: NA; j_call: TRBJ2-5; cdr3_aa: CASSPPGQETQYF; cdr3_nt: TGTGCCAGCTCACCACCCGGCCAAGAGACCCAGTACTTC
d_call: NA; v_call: TRBV5-1; clone_size: few; j_call: TRBJ1-1; cdr3_aa: CASSSQVTNTEAFF; cdr3_nt: TGCGCCAGCAGCTCACAGGTAACCAACACTGAAGCTTTCTTT
d_call: NA; v_call: TRBV3-1/TRBV3-2; clone_size: NA; j_call: TRBJ1-4; cdr3_aa: CASSQVSRPTNEKLFF; cdr3_nt: TGTGCCAGCAGCCAAGTATCTAGACCAACTAATGAAAAACTGTTTTTT
d_call: TRBD2; v_call: TRBV27; clone_size: NA; j_call: TRBJ2-5; cdr3_aa: CASSFGGDGTQYF; cdr3_nt: TGTGCCAGCAGTTTTGGGGGGGATGGGACCCAGTACTTC
d_call: NA; v_call: TRBV7-2; clone_size: once; j_call: TRBJ2-2; cdr3_aa: CASSHAGADTGELFF; cdr3_nt: TGTGCCAGCAGCCACGCGGGGGCGGACACCGGGGAGCTGTTTTTT
d_call: NA; v_call: TRBV6-6; clone_size: NA; j_call: TRBJ1-2; cdr3_aa: CASSYTANYGYTF; cdr3_nt: TGTGCCAGCAGTTACACAGCTAACTATGGCTACACCTTC
d_call: TRBD1; v_call: TRBV2; clone_size: NA; j_call: TRBJ2-7; cdr3_aa: CASSGAGTGSYEQYF; cdr3_nt: TGTGCCAGCAGTGGAGCCGGGACAGGGTCCTACGAGCAGTACTTC
d_call: NA; v_call: TRBV7-3; clone_size: few; j_call: TRBJ1-1; cdr3_aa: CASSLGGANTEAFF; cdr3_nt: TGTGCCAGCAGCTTAGGAGGTGCGAACACTGAAGCTTTCTTT
d_call: TRBD2; v_call: TRBV10-1; clone_size: NA; j_call: TRBJ2-1; cdr3_aa: CASAGTSGGPRNEQFF; cdr3_nt: TGCGCCAGCGCCGGGACTAGCGGGGGCCCAAGGAATGAGCAGTTCTTC
d_call: TRBD1; v_call: TRBV29-1; clone_size: NA; j_call: TRBJ2-5; cdr3_aa: CSVGQGLGTQYF; cdr3_nt: TGCAGCGTCGGACAGGGCTTAGGGACCCAGTACTTC
d_call: TRBD2; v_call: TRBV9; clone_size: NA; j_call: TRBJ2-1; cdr3_aa: CASSVAAGGLGSYNEQFF; cdr3_nt: TGTGCCAGCAGCGTAGCCGCCGGAGGACTAGGTAGTTACAATGAGCAGTTCTTC
d_call: TRBD1; v_call: TRBV5-1; clone_size: NA; j_call: TRBJ1-2; cdr3_aa: CASSVGQGDGYTF; cdr3_nt: TGCGCCAGCAGCGTGGGACAGGGCGATGGCTACACCTTC
d_call: NA; v_call: TRBV4-1; clone_size: once; j_call: TRBJ1-3; cdr3_aa: CASSQAGARGNTIYF; cdr3_nt: TGCGCCAGCAGCCAGGCAGGGGCAAGGGGAAACACCATATATTTT
d_call: TRBD1; v_call: TRBV7-9; clone_size: few; j_call: TRBJ2-7; cdr3_aa: CASSPRTGQGLYEQYF; cdr3_nt: TGTGCCAGCAGCCCCCGGACGGGACAGGGCCTATACGAGCAGTACTTC
d_call: TRBD2; v_call: TRBV4-1; clone_size: NA; j_call: TRBJ2-3; cdr3_aa: CASSQLGTSGGEGDTQYF; cdr3_nt: TGCGCCAGCAGCCAGCTCGGGACTAGCGGGGGGGAGGGAGATACGCAGTATTTT
d_call: TRBD1; v_call: TRBV29-1; clone_size: few; j_call: TRBJ1-4; cdr3_aa: CSVWDRGEEKLFF; cdr3_nt: TGCAGCGTTTGGGACAGGGGGGAAGAAAAACTGTTTTTT
d_call: TRBD2; v_call: TRBV28; clone_size: NA; j_call: TRBJ2-3; cdr3_aa: CASSLTDSVAGGHIDTQYF; cdr3_nt: TGTGCCAGCAGTTTAACTGACTCGGTAGCGGGGGGGCATATAGATACGCAGTATTTT
d_call: NA; v_call: TRBV20-1; clone_size: NA; j_call: TRBJ1-1; cdr3_aa: CSAEGNTEAFF; cdr3_nt: TGCAGTGCCGAGGGGAACACTGAAGCTTTCTTT
d_call: NA; v_call: TRBV5-6; clone_size: NA; j_call: TRBJ2-1; cdr3_aa: CASSSLGRDTANEQFF; cdr3_nt: TGTGCCAGCAGCTCCCTAGGCCGGGACACGGCCAATGAGCAGTTCTTC
d_call: NA; v_call: TRBV28; clone_size: NA; j_call: TRBJ1-2; cdr3_aa: CASSRGGGRWANYGYTF; cdr3_nt: TGTGCCAGCAGCCGCGGGGGGGGGCGATGGGCTAACTATGGCTACACCTTC
d_call: NA; v_call: TRBV6-5; clone_size: NA; j_call: TRBJ1-5; cdr3_aa: CASSYTGGGWPQHF; cdr3_nt: TGTGCCAGCAGTTACACCGGTGGGGGGTGGCCCCAGCATTTT
d_call: TRBD1; v_call: TRBV28; clone_size: NA; j_call: TRBJ1-1; cdr3_aa: CASRGQGGTEAFF; cdr3_nt: TGTGCCAGCAGGGGACAGGGTGGGACTGAAGCTTTCTTT
d_call: NA; v_call: TRBV28; clone_size: NA; j_call: TRBJ1-5; cdr3_aa: CASSDGVTSNQPQHF; cdr3_nt: TGTGCCAGCAGTGACGGGGTTACGAGCAATCAGCCCCAGCATTTT
d_call: NA; v_call: TRBV5-1; clone_size: NA; j_call: TRBJ2-3; cdr3_aa: CASSLLPGAGTQYF; cdr3_nt: TGCGCCAGCAGCTTGCTTCCAGGGGCAGGTACGCAGTATTTT
d_call: TRBD1; v_call: TRBV5-5; clone_size: NA; j_call: TRBJ2-1; cdr3_aa: CASGSVDRGYNEQFF; cdr3_nt: TGTGCCAGCGGATCGGTGGACAGGGGCTACAATGAGCAGTTCTTC
d_call: NA; v_call: TRBV5-1; clone_size: NA; j_call: TRBJ1-5; cdr3_aa: CASSFSGTKNQPQHF; cdr3_nt: TGCGCCAGCAGCTTTTCCGGGACTAAAAATCAGCCCCAGCATTTT
d_call: NA; v_call: TRBV19; clone_size: NA; j_call: TRBJ2-3; cdr3_aa: CASSIVIATSTDTQYF; cdr3_nt: TGTGCCAGTAGTATAGTTATCGCAACTAGCACAGATACGCAGTATTTT
d_call: NA; v_call: TRBV5-6; clone_size: once; j_call: TRBJ2-2; cdr3_aa: CASSLTFSLRTARTGELFF; cdr3_nt: TGTGCCAGCAGCTTGACCTTTAGCTTACGGACAGCCCGCACCGGGGAGCTGTTTTTT
d_call: TRBD1; v_call: TRBV28; clone_size: NA; j_call: TRBJ1-4; cdr3_aa: CAIQGAGEKLFF; cdr3_nt: TGTGCCATACAGGGGGCTGGGGAAAAACTGTTTTTT
d_call: NA; v_call: TRBV5-6; clone_size: NA; j_call: TRBJ1-3; cdr3_aa: CASTWTALSGNTIYF; cdr3_nt: TGTGCCAGCACCTGGACAGCTCTCTCTGGAAACACCATATATTTT
d_call: NA; v_call: TRBV29-1; clone_size: NA; j_call: TRBJ2-7; cdr3_aa: CSVDSDRSYEQYF; cdr3_nt: TGCAGCGTTGACTCAGACAGGTCGTACGAGCAGTACTTC
d_call: TRBD1; v_call: TRBV6-5; clone_size: NA; j_call: TRBJ1-2; cdr3_aa: CASSYGGAGGAHGYTF; cdr3_nt: TGTGCCAGCAGTTATGGAGGTGCAGGGGGCGCCCATGGCTACACCTTC
d_call: NA; v_call: TRBV28; clone_size: NA; j_call: TRBJ1-5; cdr3_aa: CASSFVQGKKTQPQHF; cdr3_nt: TGTGCCAGCAGTTTTGTTCAGGGGAAAAAAACTCAGCCCCAGCATTTT
d_call: TRBD2; v_call: TRBV7-9; clone_size: NA; j_call: TRBJ2-5; cdr3_aa: CASSDLAGQETQYF; cdr3_nt: TGTGCCAGCAGCGACCTAGCGGGCCAAGAGACCCAGTACTTC
d_call: NA; v_call: TRBV6-1; clone_size: NA; j_call: TRBJ1-2; cdr3_aa: CASSEEGLYGYTF; cdr3_nt: TGTGCCAGCAGTGAAGAAGGACTCTATGGCTACACCTTC
d_call: TRBD1; v_call: TRBV19; clone_size: NA; j_call: TRBJ1-6; cdr3_aa: CASSEGQRLYNSPLHF; cdr3_nt: TGTGCCAGTAGCGAGGGACAGCGACTCTATAATTCACCCCTCCACTTT
d_call: TRBD1; v_call: TRBV5-1; clone_size: NA; j_call: TRBJ1-1; cdr3_aa: CASSVTGGTEAFF; cdr3_nt: TGCGCCAGCAGTGTAACAGGGGGGACTGAAGCTTTCTTT
d_call: NA; v_call: TRBV5-6; clone_size: NA; j_call: TRBJ1-4; cdr3_aa: CASSSTPGHYNEKLFF; cdr3_nt: TGTGCCAGCAGCTCAACACCGGGACATTATAATGAAAAACTGTTTTTT
d_call: TRBD2; v_call: TRBV10-2; clone_size: once; j_call: TRBJ2-3; cdr3_aa: CASSPLTSGTDTQYF; cdr3_nt: TGCGCCAGCAGCCCACTGACTAGCGGCACAGATACGCAGTATTTT